This TCR beta chain was documented in a study of CD8 T cells in ankylosing spondylitis. This clonotype appeared a few times. The antigen remains undetermined. Whole-study findings and limits: Blood from ankylosing spondylitis patients appeared to carry a characteristic roughly 8-variant TCR beta motif. The clones that were linked to disease were reported to be significantly enriched in matched synovial fluid samples from ankylosing spondylitis patients. Earlier reports found some motif variants in synovial fluid and blood in reactive arthritis.

Quantitative 5'-RACE with molecular barcodes generated TCR beta libraries. Each CDR3 protein gets one entry after TCRdb re-called the 5' RACE reads with MiXCR. The repertoire holds just over 350,000 distinct CDR3 sequences, with roughly 20% as singletons. With 3 bases removed from V and 0 bases from J, the gap between germline ends came to 9 bases. The CDR3 contains 15 residues. The source of this sequence is a male donor with ankylosing spondylitis or in good health (not recorded which). The chain uses TRBV12-3 or TRBV12-4 and TRBJ1-5; D gene uncertain. The specimen was blood, either unsorted or a sorted T cell fraction (not recorded which). Written as DNA, the CDR3 is TGTGCCAGCAGTTTTTACCCGAATAGCAATCAGCCCCAGCATTTT. This encodes CASSFYPNSNQPQHF.